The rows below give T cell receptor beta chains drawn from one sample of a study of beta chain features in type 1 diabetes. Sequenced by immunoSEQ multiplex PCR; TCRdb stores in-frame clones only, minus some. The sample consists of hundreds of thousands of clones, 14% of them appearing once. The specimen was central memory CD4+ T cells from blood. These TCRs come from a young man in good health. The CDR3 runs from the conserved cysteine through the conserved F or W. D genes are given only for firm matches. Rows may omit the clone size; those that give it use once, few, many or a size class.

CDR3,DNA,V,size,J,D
CASSSRGTGYDGYTF,TGTGCCAGCAGTTCTCGGGGGACAGGGTACGATGGCTACACCTTC,TRBV6-5,NA,TRBJ1-2,TRBD1
CAISAGGRSSSHTGELFF,TGTGCCATCAGTGCGGGAGGCCGCTCCTCTTCTCACACCGGGGAGCTGTTTTTT,TRBV6-1,few,TRBJ2-2,TRBD2
CASSLEPGQGQKLFF,TGCGCCAGCAGCCTGGAACCGGGACAGGGTCAAAAACTGTTTTTT,TRBV5-1,many,TRBJ1-4,TRBD1
CASSPATGRDGYTF,TGTGCCAGCAGTCCCGCGACAGGGAGGGATGGCTACACCTTC,TRBV6-5,few,TRBJ1-2,TRBD1
CASSLKLARGGELFF,TGCGCCAGCAGCTTGAAACTAGCTAGAGGCGGGGAGCTGTTTTTT,TRBV5-1,few,TRBJ2-2,NA
CASSLVGPRASEKLFF,TGTGCCAGCAGCTTAGTCGGGCCGCGGGCTTCGGAAAAACTGTTTTTT,TRBV7-2,NA,TRBJ1-4,NA
CASSLRQFLNYGYTF,TGTGCCAGCAGCTTGAGACAGTTCCTCAACTATGGCTACACCTTC,TRBV5-4,NA,TRBJ1-2,NA
CASSQGALAPRSNEQFF,TGTGCCAGCAGCCAAGGAGCGTTAGCGCCGAGAAGCAATGAGCAGTTCTTC,TRBV7-9,NA,TRBJ2-1,NA
CASSLRDRSNQPQHF,TGCGCCAGCAGCCTCCGGGACAGATCCAATCAGCCCCAGCATTTT,TRBV5-1,few,TRBJ1-5,TRBD1
CSVETSVSEPQHF,TGCAGCGTTGAGACCAGCGTCTCAGAGCCCCAGCATTTT,TRBV29-1,NA,TRBJ1-5,NA
CASSSSGTGLQPQHF,TGTGCCAGCAGCTCCTCCGGGACAGGACTTCAGCCCCAGCATTTT,TRBV5-6,NA,TRBJ1-5,TRBD1
CASSLLAGGLNEQFF,TGTGCCAGCAGCTTACTGGCGGGAGGGCTAAATGAGCAGTTCTTC,TRBV11-3,few,TRBJ2-1,TRBD2
CASSLLAGGQETQYF,TGTGCCAGCAGTTTACTAGCGGGGGGGCAAGAGACCCAGTACTTC,TRBV6-5,NA,TRBJ2-5,TRBD2
CAISEGDSPLNYGYTF,TGTGCCATCAGTGAGGGGGACTCTCCTCTTAACTATGGCTACACCTTC,TRBV10-3,NA,TRBJ1-2,NA
CASRYDRGYGYTF,TGTGCCAGTAGATATGACAGGGGGTATGGCTACACCTTC,TRBV19,few,TRBJ1-2,TRBD1
CAWGRGDNQPQHF,TGTGCCTGGGGAAGGGGGGACAATCAGCCCCAGCATTTT,TRBV30,NA,TRBJ1-5,NA
CASSIGSGTGVSDTQYF,TGTGCCAGTAGTATAGGATCCGGGACAGGGGTTTCAGATACGCAGTATTTT,TRBV19,few,TRBJ2-3,TRBD1
CASNLEGPAQYF,TGTGCCAGTAACCTGGAGGGCCCAGCTCAGTACTTC,TRBV2,NA,TRBJ2-4,NA
CASSLRQGYEQYF,TGTGCCAGCAGCCTACGTCAGGGCTACGAGCAGTACTTC,TRBV2,few,TRBJ2-7,NA
CASEGTGANVLTF,TGCGCCAGTGAGGGGACTGGGGCCAACGTCCTGACTTTC,TRBV10-2,few,TRBJ2-6,NA
CASIQGANSPLHF,TGCGCCAGCATACAGGGGGCTAATTCACCCCTCCACTTT,TRBV10-2,NA,TRBJ1-6,TRBD1
CASSLAPNYGYTF,TGTGCCAGCAGCTTAGCTCCAAACTATGGCTACACCTTC,TRBV7-9,few,TRBJ1-2,NA
CAWSTSKRGADEQFF,TGTGCCTGGAGCACTTCAAAGAGGGGGGCGGATGAGCAGTTCTTC,TRBV30,NA,TRBJ2-1,NA
CASSRMGSVQTEAFF,TGCGCCAGCAGCCGTATGGGGTCGGTTCAGACTGAAGCTTTCTTT,TRBV5-1,NA,TRBJ1-1,NA
CASGERRFANYGYTF,TGTGCCAGCGGAGAGCGGAGATTCGCTAACTATGGCTACACCTTC,TRBV7-2,NA,TRBJ1-2,NA
CASSQATQGASGNTIYF,TGTGCCAGCAGCCAAGCAACACAGGGGGCAAGTGGAAACACCATATATTTT,TRBV4-2,NA,TRBJ1-3,TRBD1
CASSLNRDSGNTIYF,TGTGCCAGCAGCCTTAACAGGGACTCTGGAAACACCATATATTTT,TRBV6-5,few,TRBJ1-3,NA
CASSYARLEQYF,TGTGCCAGCAGTTACGCCCGACTAGAGCAGTATTTT,TRBV2,NA,TRBJ2-3,NA
CASSENLASLGNEQFF,TGTGCCAGCAGTGAAAATCTCGCGAGTTTGGGTAATGAGCAGTTCTTC,TRBV6-1,few,TRBJ2-1,NA
CASSLRGDSNQPQHF,TGTGCCAGCAGCTTACGGGGGGATAGCAATCAGCCCCAGCATTTT,TRBV7-9,NA,TRBJ1-5,NA
CASSSGTSGTDTQYF,TGTGCCAGCAGCTCCGGGACTAGCGGCACAGATACGCAGTATTTT,TRBV7-7,NA,TRBJ2-3,TRBD2
CASSLDQGGPETQYF,TGTGCCAGCAGCTTAGACCAGGGAGGGCCCGAGACCCAGTACTTC,TRBV11-2,NA,TRBJ2-5,TRBD2
CASSTGTGAHTGELFF,TGTGCCAGCAGCACCGGAACGGGGGCCCACACCGGGGAGCTGTTTTTT,TRBV5-4,NA,TRBJ2-2,NA
CASSRTGSSNQPQHF,TGTGCCAGTAGTCGGACAGGGAGTAGCAATCAGCCCCAGCATTTT,TRBV19,NA,TRBJ1-5,TRBD1
CSVVFQGSSYEQYF,TGCAGCGTTGTTTTCCAGGGTAGCTCCTACGAGCAGTACTTC,TRBV29-1,NA,TRBJ2-7,NA
CASSLAGGTSTDTQYF,TGTGCCAGCAGCTTAGCGGGAGGAACTAGCACAGATACGCAGTATTTT,TRBV7-9,NA,TRBJ2-3,NA
CASSQGGGKGYTEAFF,TGTGCCAGCAGCCAAGGAGGAGGGAAGGGGTACACTGAAGCTTTCTTT,TRBV4-2,NA,TRBJ1-1,NA
CASSQSSGRSTDTQYF,TGTGCCAGCAGTCAAAGTAGCGGGAGGTCAACAGATACGCAGTATTTT,TRBV9,few,TRBJ2-3,TRBD2
CASSPASGGAYEQYF,TGTGCCAGCAGCCCAGCGAGCGGGGGAGCCTACGAGCAGTACTTC,TRBV4-2,few,TRBJ2-7,TRBD2
CASGHGSGSGTGELFF,TGTGCTAGTGGCCACGGTAGCGGGAGTGGCACCGGGGAGCTGTTTTTT,TRBV12-5,few,TRBJ2-2,TRBD2
CASNFPSSADTQYF,TGTGCCAGCAACTTCCCCTCTAGCGCAGATACGCAGTATTTT,TRBV7-9,few,TRBJ2-3,NA
CASSQVQAGVGYTF,TGTGCCAGCAGCCAAGTACAGGCAGGGGTCGGCTACACCTTC,TRBV14,few,TRBJ1-2,NA
CASSTGRGPNYGYTF,TGTGCCAGCAGCACAGGCAGGGGCCCTAACTATGGCTACACCTTC,TRBV7-2,few,TRBJ1-2,NA
CASRRQGSAIEQYF,TGTGCCAGCAGGAGACAGGGTTCGGCGATCGAGCAGTACTTC,TRBV11-2,NA,TRBJ2-7,TRBD1
CASSLVGTGVAKNIQYF,TGTGCCAGCAGCTTAGTTGGGACAGGGGTAGCCAAAAACATTCAGTACTTC,TRBV7-9,few,TRBJ2-4,TRBD1
CASSPSREIYGYTF,TGTGCCAGCTCACCCTCTAGGGAGATCTATGGCTACACCTTC,TRBV18,NA,TRBJ1-2,NA
CASSLSGPETQYF,TGTGCCAGCAGCTTATCAGGGCCGGAGACCCAGTACTTC,TRBV7-8,NA,TRBJ2-5,NA
CASSQVPGTSHEQFF,TGTGCCAGCAGCCAAGTTCCCGGGACTAGCCACGAGCAGTTCTTC,TRBV14,many,TRBJ2-1,TRBD2
CASTPGGAAFF,TGTGCCAGCACGCCGGGCGGCGCGGCTTTCTTT,TRBV7-8,few,TRBJ1-1,NA
CASRIKGNTEAFF,TGTGCCAGCAGGATCAAAGGGAACACTGAAGCTTTCTTT,TRBV6-6,NA,TRBJ1-1,NA
CASSPDRPGGGYTF,TGTGCCAGTAGCCCGGACCGACCCGGTGGTGGCTACACCTTC,TRBV19,NA,TRBJ1-2,NA
CASSQARANEQFF,TGTGCCAGCAGCCAGGCTCGTGCGAATGAGCAGTTCTTC,TRBV7-2,NA,TRBJ2-1,NA
CASSQGRGGRGDTQYF,TGCGCCAGCAGCCAGGGACGGGGGGGCCGAGGAGATACGCAGTATTTT,TRBV4-3,NA,TRBJ2-3,TRBD2
CASSLAPGSRTGELFF,TGCGCCAGCAGCTTGGCCCCCGGGAGCCGCACCGGGGAGCTGTTTTTT,TRBV5-1,NA,TRBJ2-2,NA
CASSPNDNYGYTF,TGCGCCAGCAGCCCAAATGACAATTATGGCTACACCTTC,TRBV5-1,few,TRBJ1-2,NA